This T cell receptor beta chain was recorded in a study of breast tumors, draining lymph nodes, adjacent tissues. Overall study results and limits: Tumor T cell lymph node origin was a supported hypothesis, not proven. Tumor TCR diversity was below lymph nodes but above nontumor tissue. Luminal-like breast cancer showed significantly higher tumor–nontumor repertoire similarity than basal-like.

Axillary draining lymph nodes of breast cancer patients supplied the node samples. MiXCR was run by TCRdb on the multiplex PCR reads, yielding one entry per CDR3 protein. The sample yields fewer than 140,000 distinct CDR3 sequences, around 30% seen once. This clonotype was observed at least ten times. Its target is not known. J gave up 7 bases and V 3 bases, and 5 bases lay outside the gene matches. Germline V gene data show CDR1 as MNHGY and CDR2 as SAAAGT. This CDR3 is 15 amino acids long. The chain has TRBV6-8 and TRBJ2-7, with 14 bases aligning to TRBD2. The receptor was isolated from a female donor with breast cancer. Some clones in this sample may be carry-over from other donors' samples. The sample comprised axillary lymph node tissue. The CDR3 region is CASSYPGLAGVEQYF. Written as DNA, the CDR3 is TGTGCCAGCAGTTATCCGGGACTAGCGGGAGTTGAGCAGTACTTC.